A few counts support the clone carrying this T cell receptor beta chain. Its cognate antigen is unknown. After template switching added a universal primer site, the resulting cDNA carried unique molecular identifiers. TCRdb fed the 5' RACE reads into MiXCR, producing one record per CDR3 protein. This sample has about 340,000 distinct CDR3 sequences, with 12% found just once. Healthy Caucasian donors formed the entire cohort. These data are taken from a study of identical twins. Overall study results and limits: It was cross-sectional statistical analysis, not following the same donors, that the conclusions relied on.

Germline V gene sequence: CDR1 MGHRA, CDR2 YSYEKL. V was clipped by 1 base and J by 12 bases; unmatched bases: 8. CDR3 size: 15 residues. The same data also went into a second study, on yellow fever vaccine responses in identical twins. That report adds: Reported findings indicate that twins' vaccine T cell responses seemed partially convergent, partially personalized.

The receptor comes from a woman aged 18 to 35 in good health. The material sequenced was CD8+ T cells sorted from blood. The chain is built from TRBV4-1 and TRBJ2-1, with 11 bases that match TRBD2. CDR3 nucleotide sequence: TGCGCCAGCAGCCAAGTTACTAGCGGGAGACAAGGGCAGTTCTTC. Residues: CASSQVTSGRQGQFF.